Listed below are T cell receptor beta chains from one sample, sequenced in a study of cytomegalovirus exposure and HLA in healthy donors. TCRdb keeps only in-frame clones here, not all; method: immunoSEQ multiplex PCR. This sample yields some 170,000 clones, of which approximately 76% are seen a single time; over 1.2% belongs to the top ten. The source material was PBMCs. The receptors stem from a man aged 55 to 70 in good health and CMV-seronegative. The CDR3 runs from the conserved cysteine through the conserved F or W. D genes are given only for firm matches. The listing skips clone size in some rows; elsewhere it reads once, few, many or a size class.

>once|TRBJ2-1|16|TRBD2|TRBV11-2
TGTGCCAGCAGCACGGGGACTAGCGGTCAATACAATGAGCAGTTCTTC
CASSTGTSGQYNEQFF
>few|TRBJ1-5|15|TRBD1|TRBV6-5
TGTGCCAGCAGTTACTCGAGAGGGGGCGAAGGACGTTGGCATTTT
CASSYSRGGEGRWHF
>NA|TRBJ2-1|15|NA|TRBV7-2
TGTGCCAGCAGCTTAAGGCGGGGGCCCTGGGATGAGCAGTTCTTC
CASSLRRGPWDEQFF
>NA|TRBJ2-1|12|TRBD2|TRBV7-3
TGTGCCAGCAGCCGGAGCGGGGACGAGCAGTTCTTC
CASSRSGDEQFF
>NA|TRBJ2-7|13|NA|TRBV19
TGTGCCAGTAGTGGCAGCGGGTGGCACGAGCAGTACTTC
CASSGSGWHEQYF
>NA|TRBJ1-2|13|TRBD1|TRBV28
TGTGCCATTGAACCGACAGGGTTAGATGGCTACACCTTC
CAIEPTGLDGYTF
>NA|TRBJ1-1|14|NA|TRBV6-6
TGTGCCAGCAGTTACTCCCAGGGTGGGGAAGAAGCTTTCTTT
CASSYSQGGEEAFF
>NA|TRBJ1-1|15|TRBD1|TRBV5-8
TGTGCCAGCAGCTCGGACAGGGATCAGAACACTGAAGCTTTCTTT
CASSSDRDQNTEAFF
>NA|TRBJ1-1|13|TRBD1|TRBV30
TGTGCCTGGGGGCGACAGGGGAACACTGAAGCTTTCTTT
CAWGRQGNTEAFF
>NA|TRBJ2-2|17|TRBD2|TRBV7-9
TGTGCCAGCAGCACCCCGGAGGGGACTAGAAACACCGGGGAGCTGTTTTTT
CASSTPEGTRNTGELFF
>NA|TRBJ1-6|15|NA|TRBV2
TGTGCCAGCAGTGAAGTGACCGGAGGAGTCTCACCCCTCCACTTT
CASSEVTGGVSPLHF
>NA|TRBJ2-3|13|TRBD1|TRBV25-1
TGTGCCAGCAGGGGACAGGGTGGCGATACGCAGTATTTT
CASRGQGGDTQYF
>NA|TRBJ2-4|13|TRBD2|TRBV7-9
TGTGCCAGCAGCTACGGGGGGGCGAACATTCAGTACTTC
CASSYGGANIQYF
>NA|TRBJ1-2|16|NA|TRBV6-5
TGTGCCAGCAGTTACACTATCACAGGGAGTTGGTATGGCTACACCTTC
CASSYTITGSWYGYTF
>NA|TRBJ2-2|15|NA|TRBV7-9
TGTTCCAGCAGCTTAGATATCCAGGGCACCGGGGAGCTGTTTTTT
CSSSLDIQGTGELFF
>once|TRBJ2-5|16|TRBD2|TRBV4-1
TGCGCCAGCAGCCAGGTGACTAGCGGGAGAGGGGAGACCCAGTACTTC
CASSQVTSGRGETQYF
>NA|TRBJ2-3|13|NA|TRBV6-5
TGTGCCAGCACCCCAAACAACCCAGATACGCAGTATTTT
CASTPNNPDTQYF
>NA|TRBJ2-5|12|TRBD1|TRBV5-1
TGCGCCACCAGGGACAGCCAAGAGACCCAGTACTTC
CATRDSQETQYF
>NA|TRBJ1-1|15|NA|TRBV27
TGTGCCAGCAGTTTAACGGGGGGGATGAACACTGAAGCTTTCTTT
CASSLTGGMNTEAFF
>NA|TRBJ1-2|13|NA|TRBV6-1
TGTGCCAGCAGTGAAAGACTGCTCCAGGGCTACACCTTC
CASSERLLQGYTF
>NA|TRBJ2-7|14|NA|TRBV11-2
TGTGCCAGCAGCTTAGATAGGGGGGGGAGGGAGCAGTACTTC
CASSLDRGGREQYF
>NA|TRBJ1-2|16|TRBD1|TRBV18
TGTGCCAGCACCCGAAACGGACAGGCGTCGGACTATGGCTACACCTTC
CASTRNGQASDYGYTF
>few|TRBJ2-7|14|NA|TRBV2
TGTGCCAGCAGTGAACGTCTCGGGGTGGGAGAGCAGTACTTC
CASSERLGVGEQYF
>NA|TRBJ2-3|17|TRBD2|TRBV9
TGTGCCAGCAGCGTTTCCCCGGGACTAGGGGACCCAGATACGCAGTATTTT
CASSVSPGLGDPDTQYF
>NA|TRBJ2-2|14|TRBD2|TRBV7-2
TGTGCCAGCAGCATAGCGGGAGACACCGGGGAGCTGTTTTTT
CASSIAGDTGELFF
>NA|TRBJ2-5|14|NA|TRBV2
TGTGCCAGCAAGTACACTCAGAGAGGGGAGACCCAGTACTTC
CASKYTQRGETQYF
>NA|TRBJ2-2|16|TRBD2|TRBV28
TGTGCCAGCAGTTATAGCGGGGGGACTAACACCGGGGAGCTGTTTTTT
CASSYSGGTNTGELFF
>NA|TRBJ2-3|15|NA|TRBV2
TGTGCCAGGCAAGAAGGGGCCCGCTCAGAAGGTACGCAGTATTTT
CARQEGARSEGTQYF